The 24 T cell receptor beta chains listed next were all sequenced from one sample in a study of blood T cell repertoires in COVID-19. Sequenced by immunoSEQ multiplex PCR; TCRdb stores in-frame clones only, minus some. The sample has 80,000 to 100,000 clones, approximately 79% seen once; the top ten hold approximately 11%. Input material: peripheral blood. Source of these receptors: a man aged 65-85 years with active or convalescent COVID-19.

The chain employs TRBV5-1 and TRBJ2-1, with 8 bases fitting TRBD2. Germline V gene data show CDR1 as SGHRS and CDR2 as YFSETQ. This CDR3 contains 16 residues. The trim removed 0 bases at V and 7 bases at J, leaving 9 bases unmatched. CDR3 sequence: CASSLGAGVASNEQFF. The CDR3 DNA is TGCGCCAGCAGCTTGGGAGCGGGGGTGGCGTCGAATGAGCAGTTCTTC. Drawing the rest from reference TRBV5-1 and TRBJ2-1, the complete variable domain is KAGVTQTPRYLIKTRGQQVTLSCSPISGHRSVSWYQQTPGQGLQFLFEYFSETQRNKGNFPGRFSGRQFSNSRSEMNVSTLELGDSALYLCASSLGAGVASNEQFFGPGTRLTVL.

The V and J genes are TRBV18 and TRBJ1-4, with D maybe TRBD1 (6 bases). This CDR3 has 16 residues. Trimming stripped 3 bases from V and 4 bases from J, with 15 bases between. The germline V gene encodes CDR1 KGHSH and CDR2 LQKENI. The CDR3 loop is CASSPQPSRGNEKLFF. The CDR3 DNA reads TGTGCCAGCTCACCCCAACCGAGCAGGGGTAATGAAAAACTGTTTTTT.

This chain connects TRBV7-9 to TRBJ2-2, with 8 bases lining up with TRBD1. The V gene end was trimmed by 5 bases and the J gene end by 5 bases; junction bases not matched to a gene: 13. CDR3 length equals 17 residues. CDR1 is SEHNR and CDR2 is FQNEAQ in the germline V gene (reference sequence). CDR3 region: CASSLSPGQGKTGELFF. The CDR3 DNA is TGTGCCAGCAGCCTATCCCCCGGACAGGGAAAAACCGGGGAGCTGTTTTTT. Filled out from reference TRBV7-9 and TRBJ2-2, the complete variable domain reads DTGVSQNPRHKITKRGQNVTFRCDPISEHNRLYWYRQTLGQGPEFLTYFQNEAQLEKSRLLSDRFSAERPKGSFSTLEIQRTEQGDSAMYLCASSLSPGQGKTGELFFGEGSRLTVL.

The chain carries TRBV5-1 and TRBJ2-5, with TRBD1 matching 9 bases. V shed 4 bases and J 3 bases; nucleotides not matched to a gene: 10. The CDR3 is 16 amino acids. CDR1 and CDR2 from the germline V gene are SGHRS and YFSETQ. This chain's CDR3 is CASSLKWDRAEETQYF. In DNA, the CDR3 is TGCGCCAGCAGCCTAAAGTGGGACAGGGCCGAAGAGACCCAGTACTTC.

The chain is built from TRBV6-4 and TRBJ2-1; the match to TRBD2 covers 12 bases. The CDR3 contains 16 residues. Looked up from germline, CDR1 is MRHNA and CDR2 is SNTAGT. Germline trimming cut 3 bases from V and 10 bases from J; bases unmatched to any gene: 10. The CDR3 DNA follows: TGTGCCAGCAGTGATTCGACCCTAGCGGGGGGGAGAGAGCAGTTCTTC. It is translated as CASSDSTLAGGREQFF.

The chain links TRBV11-3 to TRBJ2-4; D is perhaps TRBD1 (5 bases). From germline, CDR1 is SGHNT and CDR2 YENEEA. The CDR3 extends over 14 amino acids. The ends were cut back, 0 bases at V and 4 bases at J, with 7 bases in the middle. As DNA, the CDR3 is TGTGCCAGCAGCTTAGATCAGGGTAAAAACATTCAGTACTTC. Translation: CASSLDQGKNIQYF.

The chain joins TRBV2 to TRBJ1-2; D is uncertain. Looked up from germline, CDR1 is SNHLY and CDR2 is FYNNEI. Trimming stripped 7 bases from V and 4 bases from J, with 19 bases between. There are 15 residues in the CDR3. The CDR3 coding sequence is TGTGCCAGCACCGAGGGCCTCGCGGGCGGCTATGGCTACACCTTC. This translates into CASTEGLAGGYGYTF. Complete variable domain (other parts from reference TRBV2 and TRBJ1-2): EPEVTQTPSHQVTQMGQEVILRCVPISNHLYFYWYRQILGQKVEFLVSFYNNEISEKSEIFDDQFSVERPDGSNFTLKIRSTKLEDSAMYFCASTEGLAGGYGYTFGSGTRLTVV.

The rearrangement joins TRBV6-6 to TRBJ1-2; TRBD1 aligns across 9 bases. CDR1 MNHNY and CDR2 SVGAGI come from the germline V gene (reference sequence). V gave up 6 bases and J gave up 4 bases; unmatched junction bases: 3. The CDR3 is 13 residues long. CDR3 DNA sequence: TGTGCCAGCAGCTCACAGGGGGCCTATGGCTACACCTTC. It yields the protein CASSSQGAYGYTF.

V usage is TRBV6-2 or TRBV6-3 and J usage is TRBJ2-5; the match to TRBD2 covers 8 bases. The V gene's germline CDR1 is MNHEY and CDR2 SVGEGT. With V trimmed by 6 bases and J by 1 base, 4 bases remained unmatched. The CDR3 is 14 residues long. The CDR3 loop is CASSPSGLQETQYF. CDR3 coding DNA: TGTGCCAGCAGCCCTAGCGGGCTCCAAGAGACCCAGTACTTC.

The chain couples TRBV6-5 to TRBJ2-7; D not certain. From germline, CDR1 is MNHEY and CDR2 SVGAGI. The CDR3 is made up of 12 amino acids. V was cut by 7 bases and J by 0 bases, with 7 bases left in between. The CDR3 nucleotides read TGTGCCAGCAACGGTTACTCCTACGAGCAGTACTTC. Protein: CASNGYSYEQYF.

The V gene is TRBV7-9, the J gene TRBJ2-7; no clear D. The germline V gene encodes CDR1 SEHNR and CDR2 FQNEAQ (reference sequence). V dropped 5 bases and J dropped 0 bases, with 8 bases sitting between them. The CDR3 sequence is 13 residues long. This chain's CDR3 is CASSLTPSYEQYF. In DNA, the CDR3 is TGTGCCAGCAGCCTAACCCCCTCCTACGAGCAGTACTTC.

The rearrangement links TRBV27 to TRBJ1-6; D call uncertain. V was cut by 10 bases and J by 0 bases, with 7 bases left in between. CDR1 and CDR2 (germline): MNHEY, SMNVEV (reference sequence). The CDR3 has 13 amino acids. The CDR3 DNA reads as TGTGCCACGGCGGGCTCCTATAATTCACCCCTCCACTTT. Translation: CATAGSYNSPLHF.

V gene TRBV5-5 combines with J gene TRBJ2-7; 9 bases agree with TRBD1. CDR3 length: 15 residues. The V and J ends lost 3 bases and 6 bases, in that order; junction bases with no gene match: 10. Germline V gene sequence: CDR1 SGHKS, CDR2 YYEKEE (reference sequence). The CDR3 coding sequence is TGTGCCAGCAGCTGGCACAGGGGGCCGTTTTCCGAGCAGTACTTC. It yields the protein CASSWHRGPFSEQYF.

The CDR3 DNA follows: TGTGCCAGCAGTGACCCCGGGGTCTCTGGAAACACCATATATTTT. This gives the protein CASSDPGVSGNTIYF. The chain employs TRBV6-1 and TRBJ1-3; D gene uncertain. CDR3 length equals 15 residues. Trimming cost V 3 bases and J 0 bases, with 9 bases left between them. CDR1 and CDR2 from the germline V gene are MNHNS and SASEGT.

In DNA, the CDR3 is TGTGCCAGCAGTTACAGGGGGCCGGATGAAAAACTGTTTTTT. This sequence encodes CASSYRGPDEKLFF. The chain couples TRBV6-5 to TRBJ1-4; the match to TRBD1 covers 7 bases. V was clipped by 2 bases and J by 6 bases; unmatched bases: 3. In germline, CDR1 is MNHEY, CDR2 SVGAGI. CDR3 length: 14 amino acids.

This clone was observed a few times. The V call is TRBV7-2, the J call TRBJ1-2; possible D gene TRBD1, 6 bases. The CDR3 runs 15 residues. Germline CDR1 reads SGHTA; CDR2 reads FQGNSA. V shed 1 base and J shed 6 bases, with 15 bases lying between them. In DNA, the CDR3 is TGTGCCAGCAGCTTAGGATGGGGGCGCACCCATGGCTACACCTTC. As protein: CASSLGWGRTHGYTF. The full variable domain, completed using reference TRBV7-2 and TRBJ1-2, is GAGVSQSPSNKVTEKGKDVELRCDPISGHTALYWYRQSLGQGLEFLIYFQGNSAPDKSGLPSDRFSAERTGGSVSTLTIQRTQQEDSAVYLCASSLGWGRTHGYTFGSGTRLTVV.

V usage is TRBV4-1 and J usage is TRBJ2-3; no definite D call. Germline V lookup: CDR1 MGHRA, CDR2 YSYEKL. This CDR3 comprises 15 residues. V was shortened by 0 bases and J by 2 bases, with 9 bases between the two germline ends. CDR3 bases: TGCGCCAGCAGCCAAGAGAGATCGCCCACAGATACGCAGTATTTT. Protein: CASSQERSPTDTQYF.

V and J are TRBV7-9 and TRBJ2-5; D is possibly TRBD2 (5 bases). The CDR3 contains 17 residues. V was shortened by 0 bases and J by 6 bases, with 20 bases between the two germline ends. CDR1 and CDR2 from the germline V gene are SEHNR and FQNEAQ (reference sequence). The CDR3 reads CASSLAPPGVRVKTQYF. CDR3 bases: TGTGCCAGCAGCTTAGCGCCCCCAGGAGTGAGGGTGAAGACCCAGTACTTC.

This chain connects TRBV5-6 to TRBJ2-3, with D perhaps matching TRBD2 (6 bases). With 7 bases removed from V and 4 bases from J, the gap between germline ends came to 13 bases. CDR3 size: 13 residues. Looked up from germline, CDR1 is SGHDT and CDR2 is YYEEEE. The chain's CDR3 is CASSLTSSDTQYF. CDR3 bases: TGTGCCAGCTCCCTGACTAGTTCAGATACGCAGTATTTT.

This chain connects TRBV30 to TRBJ2-1; D is ambiguous. Germline CDR1 reads GTSNPN; CDR2 reads SVGIG (reference sequence). This CDR3 has 11 residues. Trimming took off 0 bases at V and 12 bases at J, with 9 bases between the two ends. CDR3 loop: CAWSVQYLQFF. The CDR3 nucleotides read TGTGCCTGGAGTGTACAATATCTGCAGTTCTTC. Full variable domain (remainder filled in from reference TRBV30 and TRBJ2-1): SQTIHQWPATLVQPVGSPLSLECTVEGTSNPNLYWYRQAAGRGLQLLFYSVGIGQISSEVPQNLSASRPQDRQFILSSKKLLLSDSGFYLCAWSVQYLQFFGPGTRLTVL.

The chain carries TRBV5-1 and TRBJ2-3; maybe TRBD2 (5 bases). The CDR3 is made up of 18 amino acids. The germline V gene has CDR1 SGHRS and CDR2 YFSETQ. The V and J ends lost 0 bases and 0 bases respectively, with 17 bases between them. CDR3: CASSLAWIMGRSTDTQYF. The DNA of the CDR3 is TGCGCCAGCAGCTTGGCATGGATTATGGGGAGAAGCACAGATACGCAGTATTTT.

This chain joins TRBV27 and TRBJ2-3, with D perhaps TRBD2 (5 bases). CDR1 and CDR2 from the germline V gene are MNHEY and SMNVEV (reference sequence). The CDR3 has 14 amino acids. Trimming took off 3 bases at V and 2 bases at J, with 9 bases between the two ends. The CDR3 loop is CASSLKRITDTQYF. CDR3 in DNA: TGTGCCAGCAGTTTGAAGCGGATCACAGATACGCAGTATTTT.

The gene calls are TRBV3-1 (or the pseudogene TRBV3-2) and TRBJ1-2, with D possibly TRBD1 on 5 matching bases. The CDR3 is 14 residues long. With 0 bases removed from V and 5 bases from J, the gap between germline ends came to 10 bases. Germline V gives CDR1 LGHDT, CDR2 YNNKEL (reference sequence). This chain's CDR3 is CASSQEAREYGYTF. The CDR3 DNA follows: TGTGCCAGCAGCCAAGAGGCCAGGGAATATGGCTACACCTTC.

This sequence joins TRBV7-9 and TRBJ1-3; the D is unclear. V shed 1 base and J shed 0 bases, with 10 bases lying between them. This CDR3 contains 16 residues. Germline loops: CDR1 SEHNR, CDR2 FQNEAQ (reference sequence). Here the CDR3 reads CASSLGGGVSGNTIYF. As DNA, the CDR3 is TGTGCCAGCAGCTTAGGAGGCGGAGTCTCTGGAAACACCATATATTTT. Full variable domain (missing parts from reference TRBV7-9 and TRBJ1-3): DTGVSQNPRHKITKRGQNVTFRCDPISEHNRLYWYRQTLGQGPEFLTYFQNEAQLEKSRLLSDRFSAERPKGSFSTLEIQRTEQGDSAMYLCASSLGGGVSGNTIYFGEGSWLTVV.